A selection of T cell receptor beta chains follows, all from one sample in a study of blood T cell repertoires in COVID-19. Libraries were prepared by immunoSEQ multiplex PCR; TCRdb keeps only in-frame clonotypes and omits some of them. The table includes approximately 150,000 clones, approximately 91% detected once. The sample taken for sequencing was peripheral blood. Receptor source: a man between 65 and 79 years old with acute or convalescent COVID-19. Each CDR3 is given with its conserved first and last residue. The D gene is left open where the match is weak. Rows may omit the clone size; those that give it use once, few, many or a size class.

DNA	CDR3	D	V	size	J
TGCGCCAGCCGCAGTCCCGGGACAGGGGCTGGAAACACCATATATTTT	CASRSPGTGAGNTIYF	TRBD1	TRBV10-2	.	TRBJ1-3
TGCAGCGTTGGGGGACAGGGCCTGGGTGGCTACACCTTC	CSVGGQGLGGYTF	TRBD1	TRBV29-1	.	TRBJ1-2
TGCGCCAGCAGCCTGGACAGGGGAGGCGGGGAGCTGTTTTTT	CASSLDRGGGELFF	TRBD1	TRBV4-1	once	TRBJ2-2
TGTGCCAGCAGCTTAGGGCAGTCAATGGGGGGCTATGGCTACACCTTC	CASSLGQSMGGYGYTF	.	TRBV7-2	.	TRBJ1-2
TGTGCCAGCAGCCTTGGACAGTGGGTGGGTGGCTACACCTTC	CASSLGQWVGGYTF	.	TRBV3-1/TRBV3-2	.	TRBJ1-2
TGTGCCAGCAGCCGACCGACAGCTCCAGCTTTCTTT	CASSRPTAPAFF	.	TRBV11-2	once	TRBJ1-1
TGTGCCAGTAGTGCACAGGGGGCGAGCGGCTACACCTTC	CASSAQGASGYTF	TRBD1	TRBV19	few	TRBJ1-2
TGTGCCAGTAGTATATCGACAGGGGGCAGGTACGAGCAGTACTTC	CASSISTGGRYEQYF	TRBD1	TRBV19	.	TRBJ2-7
TGCGCCACCCGTGAGCAGGCCACTGTGAACACTGAAGCTTTCTTT	CATREQATVNTEAFF	.	TRBV5-1	.	TRBJ1-1
TGTGCCACCAGCAGAGTAGGGGTGGAACAGCCCCAGCATTTT	CATSRVGVEQPQHF	.	TRBV15	.	TRBJ1-5
TGCGCCAGCAGCCAAGATGCCGCCCAACCCCGGGGAGAGCAGTACTTC	CASSQDAAQPRGEQYF	.	TRBV4-1	.	TRBJ2-7
TGTGCCATCGGTGGGACAGGCACAGATACGCAGTATTTT	CAIGGTGTDTQYF	TRBD1	TRBV10-3	.	TRBJ2-3
TGTGCCAGCAGTTACCGCGGGGTTAGCACAGATACGCAGTATTTT	CASSYRGVSTDTQYF	.	TRBV6-2/TRBV6-3	.	TRBJ2-3
TGTGCCAGCAGCTCCTGGCGGGTTGACACCGGGGAGCTGTTTTTT	CASSSWRVDTGELFF	.	TRBV11-2	.	TRBJ2-2
TGTGCCAGCAGTTCCCTCCAGGGTTTGTACAATGAGCAGTTCTTC	CASSSLQGLYNEQFF	.	TRBV28	.	TRBJ2-1
TGTGCCATCAAGCGGGAAGTGGGCAATGAGCAGTTCTTC	CAIKREVGNEQFF	TRBD2	TRBV10-3	.	TRBJ2-1
TGTGCCAGCAGCCGCACAGGGTACGGCTATGGCTACACCTTC	CASSRTGYGYGYTF	.	TRBV28	.	TRBJ1-2
TGTGCCAGCAGCCATAGGCGGGCTATTGCCTACGAGCAGTACTTC	CASSHRRAIAYEQYF	.	TRBV7-2	.	TRBJ2-7
TGTGCCAGTAGCGGAGGGCGCCCGTCTGAAGCTTTCTTT	CASSGGRPSEAFF	.	TRBV19	once	TRBJ1-1
TGTGCCAGCAGTCCTCAAGGAGTATCCTACGAGCAGTACTTC	CASSPQGVSYEQYF	.	TRBV27	.	TRBJ2-7
TGCAGCAGGGGCGGAGGGATAGGAGAGACCCAGTACTTC	CSRGGGIGETQYF	.	TRBV29-1	few	TRBJ2-5
TGTGCCAGCAGCCAAGACGGCCTAGCGGGAGGTCGGGAGACCCAGTACTTC	CASSQDGLAGGRETQYF	TRBD2	TRBV4-2	.	TRBJ2-5